Below are 6 T cell receptor beta chains sequenced from a single sample in a study of T cell responses to AZD1222 COVID-19 vaccine (dated by TCRdb to 2020 to 2022). The label giving this sample's time point can be read as: about 28 days (+/-7) after the second vaccine dose. The treatment or condition label of this sample denotes: meningococcal conjugate vaccine given as trial control. Library creation used the immunoSEQ multiplex PCR assay. What TCRdb holds here is the immuneACCESS table cut down to in-frame rearrangements. Part of the clones is not present; checked against another copy, under half of the missing clones reflect an unresolved V gene, and the others are unexplained. The sample yields 200,000 to 250,000 clones; roughly 94% were counted once. The ten largest clones capture approximately 1.5% of the sample. The specimen was peripheral blood, collected 28 days after the second dose of the MenACWY control vaccine. Receptor source: an adult who received the MenACWY meningococcal vaccine as a control.

The chain links TRBV28 to TRBJ1-5, with 7 positions matching TRBD1. The CDR3 is made up of 15 amino acids. Germline assignment: CDR1 MDHEN and CDR2 SYDVKM. With 6 bases clipped from V and 1 base from J, the junction kept 6 bases outside the gene matches. CDR3 protein: CASRSTGVSNQPQHF. CDR3 DNA: TGTGCCAGCAGGTCAACAGGGGTCAGCAATCAGCCCCAGCATTTT.

This clone was observed once. The V gene is TRBV28, the J gene TRBJ1-1, with 10 bases matching TRBD1. J gave up 3 bases and V 7 bases, and 2 bases lay outside the gene matches. The CDR3 extends over 13 amino acids. The V gene's germline CDR1 is MDHEN and CDR2 SYDVKM. This chain's CDR3 is CASTGQGHTEAFF. CDR3 bases: TGTGCCAGCACGGGACAGGGGCACACTGAAGCTTTCTTT.

The gene calls are TRBV30 and TRBJ1-6, with D unclear. V was pared by 0 bases and J by 8 bases, with 11 bases between. Germline CDR1 GTSNPN, CDR2 SVGIG (reference sequence). The CDR3 has 14 residues. CDR3: CAWSVGPTDSPLHF. The CDR3 region has the DNA TGTGCCTGGAGTGTAGGACCGACGGATTCACCCCTCCACTTT.

The chain joins TRBV9 to TRBJ1-6, with D tentatively TRBD1 (5 bases). The CDR3 is 14 amino acids. The V and J ends lost 0 bases and 5 bases respectively, with 6 bases between them. Germline V gives CDR1 SGDLS, CDR2 YYNGEE. CDR3 region: CASSVEGNNSPLHF. The DNA of the CDR3 is TGTGCCAGCAGCGTAGAGGGGAATAATTCACCCCTCCACTTT. The full variable domain, in which reference TRBV9 and TRBJ1-6 provide the parts outside the CDR3, is DSGVTQTPKHLITATGQRVTLRCSPRSGDLSVYWYQQSLDQGLQFLIQYYNGEERAKGNILERFSAQQFPDLHSELNLSSLELGDSALYFCASSVEGNNSPLHFGNGTRLTVT.

The gene calls are TRBV24-1 and TRBJ1-1, with 8 bases lining up with TRBD1. After removal of 5 bases from V and 3 bases from J, the junction contained 1 base not matched to a gene. Germline CDR1 reads KGHDR; CDR2 reads SFDVKD. The CDR3 has 13 residues. CDR3 amino acids: CATSVGQDTEAFF. CDR3 nucleotide sequence: TGTGCCACCAGTGTGGGACAGGACACTGAAGCTTTCTTT.

The CDR3 reads CASSVGLAAYEQYF. CDR3 sequence (DNA): TGTGCCAGCAGCGTTGGACTAGCGGCCTACGAGCAGTACTTC. The rearrangement joins TRBV9 to TRBJ2-7; the match to TRBD2 covers 10 bases. V gave up 2 bases and J gave up 2 bases; unmatched junction bases: 1. The germline gives CDR1 SGDLS, CDR2 YYNGEE. The CDR3 is made up of 14 amino acids.